This passage covers 21 T cell receptor beta chains from one sample sequenced in a study of Ad26.COV2.S vaccination and SARS-CoV-2 variants. The repertoire was sequenced with immunoSEQ multiplex PCR; TCRdb's copy has only in-frame clones and lacks some. The profile shows fewer than 400,000 clones, about nine tenths of them singletons. Regarding treatment: about 20 received Ad26.COV2.S at low or high dose, single or two shots; roughly 5 received placebo; per-sample allocation not given. Sampling happened 63 days after the first vaccine or placebo injection. The sample in question was peripheral blood, obtained in a trial of Ad26.COV2.S vaccine versus placebo. The receptors here all came from a person aged 18-60 years who received the Ad26.COV2.S COVID-19 vaccine or a placebo.

The chain is built from TRBV28 and TRBJ1-4, with a weak D call TRBD1 (6 bases). CDR1 is MDHEN and CDR2 is SYDVKM in the germline V gene. V was pared by 6 bases and J by 3 bases, with 11 bases between. The CDR3 loop spans 14 amino acids. DNA for the CDR3: TGTGCCAGCAGCCAGGCAGGGGCTAATGAAAAACTGTTTTTT. Protein sequence: CASSQAGANEKLFF.

This clone was counted once. The chain combines TRBV15 with TRBJ2-1; D remains unclear. The ends were cut back, 6 bases at V and 9 bases at J, with 9 bases in the middle. The germline gives CDR1 LNHNV, CDR2 YYDKDF (reference sequence). This CDR3 has 11 residues. The CDR3 loop reads CATSETGEQFF. In nucleotides, the CDR3 is TGTGCCACCAGTGAAACCGGTGAGCAGTTCTTC.

J is TRBJ1-4 and V is TRBV4-2; D may be TRBD1 (5 bases). Germline V CDR1 and CDR2: LGHNA, YNFKEQ. The CDR3 extends over 17 amino acids. Trimming shortened V by 0 bases and J by 8 bases, and 19 bases separated the two germline ends. The CDR3 region has the DNA TGTGCCAGCAGCCAAGATCGAGTATCTTACCCAGGGGAAAAACTGTTTTTT. Its protein product is CASSQDRVSYPGEKLFF.

V is TRBV7-6 and J is TRBJ1-2, with a tentative D call TRBD1 (6 bases). This CDR3 is 15 amino acids long. In germline, CDR1 is SGHVS, CDR2 FNYEAQ. The germline V and J ends were trimmed by 1 base and 7 bases, with 16 bases remaining between them. Here the CDR3 DNA reads TGTGCCAGCAGCTTAGATTTCGGGGGGCCGCGTGGCTACACCTTC. Protein product: CASSLDFGGPRGYTF.

This rearrangement joins TRBV27 to TRBJ1-1; D is possibly TRBD1 (5 bases). The CDR3 extends over 13 amino acids. Trimming left V 3 bases short and J 6 bases short, with 11 bases between. CDR1 and CDR2 from the germline V gene are MNHEY and SMNVEV (reference sequence). Here the CDR3 DNA reads TGTGCCAGCAGTTTTAGGGGAGTGCCTGAAGCTTTCTTT. Amino acid sequence: CASSFRGVPEAFF.

J is TRBJ1-3 and V is TRBV6-5; tentative D call: TRBD1 (5 bases). In germline, CDR1 is MNHEY, CDR2 SVGAGI. Trimming left V 4 bases short and J 5 bases short, with 12 bases between. The CDR3 totals 14 residues. The CDR3 loop reads CASSSLGTRNTIYF. The CDR3 nucleotides are TGTGCCAGCAGTTCTCTTGGGACGCGAAACACCATATATTTT.

The J gene is TRBJ2-7, the V gene TRBV21-1. TRBV21-1 is classified as a pseudogene. The CDR3 extends over 10 amino acids. CDR3: CPGLTYEQYF. The CDR3 DNA reads as TGTCCGGGGCTTACCTACGAGCAGTACTTC.

The genes are TRBV6-5 and TRBJ1-6, with D unclear. The germline CDR1 and CDR2 sequences are MNHEY and SVGAGI. CDR3 size: 16 residues. The V and J ends lost 0 bases and 5 bases respectively, with 11 bases between them. This chain's CDR3 is CASSYSTGSDNSPLHF. CDR3 sequence (DNA): TGTGCCAGCAGTTACTCGACTGGGAGTGATAATTCACCCCTCCACTTT.

Comment on this clone: The sample holds other DNA sequences that translate to the same CDR3. This chain connects TRBV7-2 to TRBJ2-7; D gene ambiguous. CDR3 length equals 13 residues. Trimming removed 3 bases from V and 3 bases from J, with 9 bases in between. Germline V gives CDR1 SGHTA, CDR2 FQGNSA. CDR3 in DNA: TGTGCCAGCAGCTTGCGACACAGCTACGAGCAGTACTTC. Translation gives CASSLRHSYEQYF.

The J gene is TRBJ1-1, the V gene TRBV5-1; a possible D gene is TRBD1 (6 bases). Germline loops: CDR1 SGHRS, CDR2 YFSETQ. V was clipped by 2 bases and J by 5 bases, with 13 bases between them. The CDR3 has 14 amino acids. Here the CDR3 DNA reads TGCGCCAGCAGCTTTGAGGGGGATTGGACTGAAGCTTTCTTT. Its translation: CASSFEGDWTEAFF.

The chain is built from TRBV4-3 and TRBJ2-1; a possible D gene is TRBD1 (6 bases). V lost 0 bases to trimming and J lost 6 bases, with 15 bases between them. CDR3 size: 16 residues. From germline, CDR1 is LGHNA and CDR2 YSLEER. CDR3 protein: CASSQETGKGPNEQFF. CDR3 nucleotides: TGCGCCAGCAGCCAAGAGACAGGCAAAGGACCCAATGAGCAGTTCTTC.

This clone showed up just once. The rearrangement joins TRBV6-5 to TRBJ2-1; either TRBD1 or TRBD2 may fit D (5 bases each). Trimming left V 5 bases short and J 10 bases short, with 21 bases between. Per the germline V gene, CDR1 is MNHEY and CDR2 is SVGAGI. CDR3 length: 15 residues. The CDR3: CASSHEGWMGKEQFF. In nucleotides, the CDR3 is TGTGCCAGCAGTCACGAGGGGTGGATGGGGAAGGAGCAGTTCTTC.

The chain carries TRBV7-3 and TRBJ2-1; 8 nucleotides agree with TRBD2. V lost 8 bases, J lost 8 bases, and 8 bases stayed unmatched. Germline-derived CDR1 and CDR2 are SGHTA and FQGTGA. CDR3 length equals 13 residues. CDR3: CASAGGGLDEQFF. The CDR3 DNA follows: TGTGCCAGCGCGGGAGGAGGGTTGGATGAGCAGTTCTTC.

The chain combines TRBV6-2 or TRBV6-3 with TRBJ2-4, with TRBD2 identical over 7 bases. CDR3 length equals 14 residues. Trimming cost V 4 bases and J 7 bases; bases outside gene matches: 7. Germline CDR1 is MNHEY and CDR2 is SVGEGT. The CDR3 loop is CASSFRAGVNIQYF. The CDR3, as DNA: TGTGCCAGCAGTTTTAGGGCGGGGGTCAACATTCAGTACTTC.

The table lists this clone with a count of one. V gene TRBV5-1 combines with J gene TRBJ1-1, with TRBD1 as a possible D gene (6 bases). V was pared by 0 bases and J by 6 bases, with 12 bases between. The CDR3 length is 14 residues. CDR1 and CDR2 (germline): SGHRS, YFSETQ. The CDR3 here is CASSLDLRTAEAFF. CDR3 coding DNA: TGCGCCAGCAGCTTGGACTTAAGGACAGCTGAAGCTTTCTTT.

This clone was detected a few times. This chain uses TRBV7-9 with TRBJ1-2; no clear D gene. The CDR3 is 14 residues long. The V and J ends lost 0 bases and 0 bases respectively, with 5 bases between them. In germline, CDR1 is SEHNR, CDR2 FQNEAQ (reference sequence). The CDR3 is CASSLARANYGYTF. CDR3 in DNA: TGTGCCAGCAGCTTAGCGAGGGCTAACTATGGCTACACCTTC.

This clone was seen only once. V usage is TRBV28 and J usage is TRBJ1-1; no clear D gene. The CDR3 extends over 14 amino acids. The V end was cut by 3 bases, the J end by 7 bases, with 15 bases between. The germline CDR1 and CDR2 sequences are MDHEN and SYDVKM. CDR3 DNA sequence: TGTGCCAGCAGTTTGCCCCACGCGGCAGTTGAAGCTTTCTTT. Translating gives CASSLPHAAVEAFF.

This clone appeared a single time. The V and J genes are TRBV12-2 and TRBJ1-1. TRBV12-2 corresponds to a pseudogene. This CDR3 is built from 15 residues. CDR3 DNA: TGTGCAAGTCGCCGTCCAGACCTGGGGAACACTGAAGCTTTCTTT. Translated, it gives CASRRPDLGNTEAFF.

Only one count was recorded for this clone. This rearrangement joins TRBV4-3 to TRBJ2-1; D is uncertain. CDR3 length: 16 residues. V was shortened by 0 bases and J by 7 bases, with 16 bases between the two germline ends. Germline lookup yields CDR1 LGHNA and CDR2 YSLEER. DNA of the CDR3: TGCGCCAGCAGCCAAGAAATAAGTTTCGTAGGGAATGAGCAGTTCTTC. As protein: CASSQEISFVGNEQFF.

The chain joins TRBV29-1 to TRBJ2-1, with TRBD2 as a possible D gene (6 bases). Germline V gene lookup returns CDR1 SQVTM and CDR2 ANQGSEA. CDR3 length: 14 amino acids. Trimming removed 7 bases from V and 0 bases from J, with 13 bases in between. This CDR3 is CSGGLMSSYNEQFF. CDR3 nucleotide sequence: TGCAGCGGGGGACTGATGAGCTCCTACAATGAGCAGTTCTTC.

The V and J genes are TRBV5-1 and TRBJ1-1; D not certain. CDR1 and CDR2 from the germline V gene are SGHRS and YFSETQ. V lost 6 bases and J lost 5, with 8 bases in between. This CDR3 region has 11 residues. The CDR3 spells CASTGATEAFF. The CDR3 DNA reads as TGCGCCAGCACAGGTGCTACTGAAGCTTTCTTT.